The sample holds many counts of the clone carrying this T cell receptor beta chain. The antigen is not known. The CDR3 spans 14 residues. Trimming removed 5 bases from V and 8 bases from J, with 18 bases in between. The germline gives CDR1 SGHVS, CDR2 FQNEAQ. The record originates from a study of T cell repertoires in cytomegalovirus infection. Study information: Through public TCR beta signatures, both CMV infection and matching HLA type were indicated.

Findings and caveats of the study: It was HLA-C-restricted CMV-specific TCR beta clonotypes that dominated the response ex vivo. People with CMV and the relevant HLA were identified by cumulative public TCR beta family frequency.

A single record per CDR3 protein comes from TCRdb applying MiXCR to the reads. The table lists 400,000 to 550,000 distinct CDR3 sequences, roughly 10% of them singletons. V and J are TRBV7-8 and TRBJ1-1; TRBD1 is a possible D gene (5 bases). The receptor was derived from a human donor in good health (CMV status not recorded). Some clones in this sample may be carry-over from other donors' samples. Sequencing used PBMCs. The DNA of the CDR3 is TGTGCCAGCAGCCTCACCCGGGTAAGGGGAGAAGCTTTCTTT. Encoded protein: CASSLTRVRGEAFF.